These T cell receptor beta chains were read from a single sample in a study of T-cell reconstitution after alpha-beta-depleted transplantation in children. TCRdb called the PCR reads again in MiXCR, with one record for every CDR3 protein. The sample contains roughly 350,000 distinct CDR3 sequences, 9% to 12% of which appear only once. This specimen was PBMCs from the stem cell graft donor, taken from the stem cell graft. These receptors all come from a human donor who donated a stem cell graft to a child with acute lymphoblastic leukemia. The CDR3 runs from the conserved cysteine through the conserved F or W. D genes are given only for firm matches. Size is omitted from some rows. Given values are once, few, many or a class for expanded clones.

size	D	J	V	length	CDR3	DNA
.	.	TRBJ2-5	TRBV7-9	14	CASSLSPAAETQYF	TGTGCCAGCAGCTTAAGCCCCGCGGCAGAGACCCAGTACTTC
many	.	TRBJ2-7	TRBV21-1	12	CASSKVGLEQYF	TGTGCCAGCAGCAAAGTGGGGTTGGAGCAGTACTTC
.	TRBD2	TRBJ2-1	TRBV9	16	CASSLLTSGRYNEQFF	TGTGCCAGCAGCCTACTGACTAGCGGGCGGTACAATGAGCAGTTCTTC
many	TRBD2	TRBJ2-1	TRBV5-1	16	CASSLVGTSGSDEQFF	TGCGCCAGCAGCTTGGTCGGGACTAGCGGGAGTGATGAGCAGTTCTTC
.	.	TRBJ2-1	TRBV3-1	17	CASSEALVQEPYNEQFF	TGTGCCAGCAGCGAAGCTTTGGTTCAAGAGCCCTACAATGAGCAGTTCTTC
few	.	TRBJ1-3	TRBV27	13	CASALRGTNTIYF	TGTGCCAGTGCCCTGAGAGGGACAAACACCATATATTTT
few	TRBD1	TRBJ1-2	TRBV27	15	CASSLSPDRVWGYTF	TGTGCCAGCAGTTTATCCCCCGACAGGGTCTGGGGCTACACCTTC
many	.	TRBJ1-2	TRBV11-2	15	CASSLLQGGNYGYTF	TGTGCCAGCAGCTTATTACAGGGCGGAAACTATGGCTACACCTTC
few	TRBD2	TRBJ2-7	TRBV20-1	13	CSASAGVSREQYF	TGCAGTGCTTCAGCGGGAGTCTCACGGGAGCAGTACTTC
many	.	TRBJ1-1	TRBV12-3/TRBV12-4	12	CASTYSATEAFF	TGTGCCAGCACCTACTCGGCAACTGAAGCTTTCTTT
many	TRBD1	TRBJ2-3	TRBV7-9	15	CASSLGDRVADTQYF	TGTGCCAGCAGCTTAGGGGACAGGGTGGCAGATACGCAGTATTTT
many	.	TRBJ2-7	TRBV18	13	CASSPGVGYEQYF	TGTGCCAGCAGTCCAGGGGTGGGCTACGAGCAGTACTTC
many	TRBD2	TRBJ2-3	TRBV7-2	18	CASSLASGRTPNTDTQYF	TGTGCCAGCAGCTTAGCTAGCGGGAGGACCCCTAACACAGATACGCAGTATTTT
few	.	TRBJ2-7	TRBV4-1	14	CASSQETSSHEQYF	TGCGCCAGCAGCCAAGAAACTAGTTCCCACGAGCAGTACTTC
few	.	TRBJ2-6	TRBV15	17	CATSRDGGSAGANVLTF	TGTGCCACCAGCAGAGATGGGGGCAGCGCGGGGGCCAACGTCCTGACTTTC
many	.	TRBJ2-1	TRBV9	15	CASSVGQGPYNEQFF	TGTGCCAGCAGCGTCGGGCAGGGCCCCTACAATGAGCAGTTCTTC
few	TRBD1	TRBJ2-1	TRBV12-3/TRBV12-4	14	CASIPGQSYNEQFF	TGTGCCAGCATCCCGGGACAGTCCTACAATGAGCAGTTCTTC
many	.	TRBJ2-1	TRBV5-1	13	CASSGVRDNEQFF	TGCGCCAGCAGCGGAGTCAGGGACAATGAGCAGTTCTTC
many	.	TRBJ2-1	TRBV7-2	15	CASSFGSSAYNEQFF	TGTGCCAGCAGCTTCGGGTCTAGCGCGTACAATGAGCAGTTCTTC
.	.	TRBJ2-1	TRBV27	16	CASCRLGLGSYNEQFF	TGTGCCAGCTGCCGGTTGGGGCTTGGCTCCTACAATGAGCAGTTCTTC
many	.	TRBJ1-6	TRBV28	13	CASSSGVNSPLHF	TGTGCCAGCAGTTCGGGGGTAAATTCACCCCTCCACTTT
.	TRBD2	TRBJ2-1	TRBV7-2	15	CASSFTSGRVNEQFF	TGTGCCAGCAGCTTTACTAGCGGGAGAGTCAATGAGCAGTTCTTC
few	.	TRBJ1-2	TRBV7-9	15	CATGTRISGDYGYTF	TGTGCCACCGGAACCAGGATATCAGGGGACTATGGCTACACCTTC
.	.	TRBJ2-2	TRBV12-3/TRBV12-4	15	CASSRQAANTGELFF	TGTGCCAGCAGTAGACAGGCCGCGAACACCGGGGAGCTGTTTTTT
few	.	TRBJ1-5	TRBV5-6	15	CASSLGSRTYQPQHF	TGTGCCAGCAGCTTAGGTAGCAGAACCTATCAGCCCCAGCATTTT
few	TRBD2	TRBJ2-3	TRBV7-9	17	CASSLARSGRASDTQYF	TGTGCCAGCAGCTTAGCGCGGAGCGGGAGGGCGTCAGATACGCAGTATTTT
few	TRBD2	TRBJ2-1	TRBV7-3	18	CASSLPGGIFGSYNEQFF	TGTGCCAGCAGCTTACCCGGGGGGATTTTTGGCTCCTACAATGAGCAGTTCTTC
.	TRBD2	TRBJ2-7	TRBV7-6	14	CASGKRRGDYEQYF	TGTGCCAGCGGAAAGCGACGGGGGGACTACGAGCAGTACTTC